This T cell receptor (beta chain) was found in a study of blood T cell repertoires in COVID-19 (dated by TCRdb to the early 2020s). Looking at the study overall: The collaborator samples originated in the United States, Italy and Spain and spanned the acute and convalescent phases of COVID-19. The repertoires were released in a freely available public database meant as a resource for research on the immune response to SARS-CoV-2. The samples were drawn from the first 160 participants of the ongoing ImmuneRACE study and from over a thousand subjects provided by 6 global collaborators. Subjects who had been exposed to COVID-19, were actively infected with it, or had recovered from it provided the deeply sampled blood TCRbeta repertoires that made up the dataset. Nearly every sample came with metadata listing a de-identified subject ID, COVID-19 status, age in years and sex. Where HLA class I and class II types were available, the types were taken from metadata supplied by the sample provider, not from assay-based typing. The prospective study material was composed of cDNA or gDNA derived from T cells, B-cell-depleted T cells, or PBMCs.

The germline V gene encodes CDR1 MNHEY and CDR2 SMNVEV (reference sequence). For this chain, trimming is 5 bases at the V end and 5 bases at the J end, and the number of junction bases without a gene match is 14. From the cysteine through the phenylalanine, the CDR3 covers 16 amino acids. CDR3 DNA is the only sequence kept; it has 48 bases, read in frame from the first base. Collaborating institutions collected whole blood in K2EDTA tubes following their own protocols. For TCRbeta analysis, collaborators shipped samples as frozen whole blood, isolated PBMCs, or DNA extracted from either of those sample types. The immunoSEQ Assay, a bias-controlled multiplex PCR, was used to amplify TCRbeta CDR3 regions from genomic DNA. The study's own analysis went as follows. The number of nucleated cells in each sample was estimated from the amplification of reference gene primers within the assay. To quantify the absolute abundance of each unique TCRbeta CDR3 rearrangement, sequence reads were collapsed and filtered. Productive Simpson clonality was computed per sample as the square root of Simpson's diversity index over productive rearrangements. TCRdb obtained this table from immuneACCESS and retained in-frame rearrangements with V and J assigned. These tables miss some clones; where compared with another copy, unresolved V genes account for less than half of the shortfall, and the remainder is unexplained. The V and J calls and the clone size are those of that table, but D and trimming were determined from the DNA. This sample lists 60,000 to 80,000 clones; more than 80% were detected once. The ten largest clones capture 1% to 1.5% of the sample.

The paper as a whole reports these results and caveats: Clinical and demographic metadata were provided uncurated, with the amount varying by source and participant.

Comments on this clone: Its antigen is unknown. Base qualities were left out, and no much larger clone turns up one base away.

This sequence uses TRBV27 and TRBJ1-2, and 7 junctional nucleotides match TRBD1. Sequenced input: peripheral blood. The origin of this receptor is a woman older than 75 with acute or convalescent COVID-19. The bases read TGTGCCAGCAGTCGGGCAGGGGGGCCCTCGGGGTATGGCTACACCTTC. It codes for CASSRAGGPSGYGYTF.